Listed here are 17 T cell receptor beta chains from one sample, sequenced in a study of patients and donors after allogeneic stem cell transplantation. TCRdb reprocessed the RT-PCR reads via MiXCR and lists one record per CDR3 protein. The sample yields approximately 160,000 distinct CDR3 sequences, roughly 22% seen once. Sequenced material: blood, either unsorted or a sorted T cell fraction (not recorded which). The receptor source for this set is a human donor who was either an allogeneic HSCT recipient or a stem cell or donor lymphocyte infusion donor (not recorded which). It is not recorded whose cells these are; they may come from a transplant donor.

This clonotype has just a few counts. This CDR3 reads CASGSGGTGLLTEAFF. The CDR3 coding sequence is TGTGCTAGTGGTTCCGGAGGGACAGGCCTCTTGACTGAAGCTTTCTTT. The rearrangement uses TRBV12-5 and TRBJ1-1, with 8 bases aligning to TRBD1. The germline gives CDR1 LGHNT, CDR2 FRNRAP. CDR3 length equals 16 residues. V gave up 4 bases and J gave up 5 bases; unmatched junction bases: 12.

This clonotype was detected ten times or more. V is TRBV7-9 and J is TRBJ1-5; D is undetermined. Germline CDR1 is SEHNR and CDR2 is FQNEAQ (reference sequence). Trimming stripped 6 bases from V and 4 bases from J, with 10 bases between. The CDR3 runs 13 residues. CDR3 DNA: TGTGCCAGCAGTTTCGGACTTAATCAGCCCCAGCATTTT. It encodes CASSFGLNQPQHF.

The chain joins TRBV20-1 to TRBJ1-1; D call uncertain. CDR3 size: 13 residues. Germline V lookup: CDR1 DFQATT, CDR2 SNEGSKA (reference sequence). CDR3 in DNA: TGCAGGGCGGAATCGGGAATGAACACTGAAGCTTTCTTT. This codes for CRAESGMNTEAFF.

The chain is built from TRBV7-3 and TRBJ1-1; D possibly corresponds to TRBD1 (5 bases). CDR3 size: 14 residues. V lost 2 bases, J lost 5 bases, and 12 bases lay in between. CDR1 SGHTA and CDR2 FQGTGA come from the germline V gene. The CDR3 nucleotides are TGTGCCAGCAGCTTATTGGGGCCTGGGACTGAAGCTTTCTTT. Translated, it gives CASSLLGPGTEAFF.

This clonotype came up a few times. The V call is TRBV20-1, the J call TRBJ2-7, with a possible D match to TRBD2 (5 bases). The CDR3 is 13 residues long. Germline values: CDR1 DFQATT, CDR2 SNEGSKA (reference sequence). Trimming removed 3 bases from V and 1 base from J, with 10 bases in between. The CDR3 DNA sequence: TGCAGTGCTAGCCCCGGACTTTCCTACGAGCAGTACTTC. It codes for CSASPGLSYEQYF.

This chain uses TRBV7-9 with TRBJ2-7, with TRBD2 as a possible D gene (6 bases). V lost 2 bases to trimming and J lost 6 bases, with 20 bases between them. CDR1 SEHNR and CDR2 FQNEAQ come from the germline V gene (reference sequence). This CDR3 is 16 amino acids long. The CDR3 protein is CASSLNSGRTGREQYF. Written as DNA, the CDR3 is TGTGCCAGCAGCTTAAATTCGGGGAGGACGGGACGCGAGCAGTACTTC.

This sequence joins TRBV19 and TRBJ2-7; 8 positions agree with TRBD1. The V gene's germline CDR1 is LNHDA and CDR2 SQIVND (reference sequence). V lost 1 base, J lost 5 bases, and 4 bases stayed unmatched. This CDR3 has 14 amino acids. The CDR3 DNA sequence: TGTGCCAGTAGTATAGGGGACAGGTGGGACGAGCAGTACTTC. Its protein product is CASSIGDRWDEQYF.

This clonotype was counted only a few times. This rearrangement joins TRBV20-1 to TRBJ1-1; D may be TRBD1 (5 bases). V was trimmed by 0 bases and J by 5 bases, leaving 7 bases between them. The CDR3 is 12 amino acids. Germline assignment: CDR1 DFQATT and CDR2 SNEGSKA (reference sequence). CDR3 DNA sequence: TGCAGTGCTAGAGACGGGGGGACTGAAGCTTTCTTT. This encodes CSARDGGTEAFF.

This clonotype was counted between two and nine times. The rearrangement joins TRBV4-2 to TRBJ2-7; D not certain. Trimming took 1 base from V and 2 from J, leaving 12 bases between them. The CDR3 is made up of 15 amino acids. Per the germline V gene, CDR1 is LGHNA and CDR2 is YNFKEQ. CDR3 nucleotide sequence: TGTGCCAGCAGCCAAGTTGTGGGCGGAACCTACGAGCAGTACTTC. This translates into CASSQVVGGTYEQYF.

This clonotype has just a few counts. This sequence joins TRBV6-1 and TRBJ1-2, with D maybe TRBD1 (5 bases). The CDR3 consists of 14 residues. CDR1 MNHNS and CDR2 SASEGT come from the germline V gene. The ends were cut back, 6 bases at V and 2 bases at J, with 13 bases in the middle. The CDR3 loop reads CASRVGRVNYGYTF. For the CDR3, the DNA is TGTGCCAGCAGGGTGGGCAGGGTGAACTATGGCTACACCTTC.

There are a few counts of this clonotype. The chain links TRBV6-5 to TRBJ2-5, with TRBD1 matching 9 bases. The ends lost 2 bases at V and 4 bases at J; junction bases unmatched: 2. This CDR3 is built from 14 residues. From germline, CDR1 is MNHEY and CDR2 SVGAGI. The CDR3 protein is CASSYNRGPETQYF. CDR3 sequence (DNA): TGTGCCAGCAGTTACAACAGGGGGCCAGAGACCCAGTACTTC.

The chain employs TRBV14 and TRBJ1-2; D not certain. Germline V lookup: CDR1 SGHDN, CDR2 FVKESK. V lost 0 bases, J lost 3 bases, and 8 bases lay in between. This CDR3 spans 14 amino acids. CDR3 bases: TGTGCCAGCAGCCAAGACAGCTATTACTATGGCTACACCTTC. Protein sequence: CASSQDSYYYGYTF.

This clonotype was observed a few times. The chain joins TRBV30 to TRBJ2-1, with 7 bases lining up with TRBD1. The germline CDR1 and CDR2 sequences are GTSNPN and SVGIG (reference sequence). With 1 base clipped from V and 5 bases from J, the junction kept 2 bases outside the gene matches. The CDR3 sequence is 13 residues long. The CDR3 loop reads CAWSGDRDNEQFF. CDR3 sequence (DNA): TGTGCCTGGAGTGGGGACAGAGACAATGAGCAGTTCTTC.

The chain uses TRBV7-9 and TRBJ2-5; the match to TRBD2 covers 13 bases. Germline V CDR1 and CDR2: SEHNR, FQNEAQ (reference sequence). Losses at the gene ends were 5 bases for V and 4 bases for J; bases not matched to a gene: 4. The CDR3 runs to 15 residues. The CDR3 nucleotides read TGTGCCAGCAGCACACTAGCGGGAGGGCTAGAGACCCAGTACTTC. Its translation is CASSTLAGGLETQYF.

Concerning this clonotype itself: At one of its ends the junction is not consistent with the germline gene, which may arise from a read error. The V gene is TRBV5-1, the J gene TRBJ1-6; 7 bases map to TRBD1. The length of the CDR3 is 17 residues. Germline V gene lookup returns CDR1 SGHRS and CDR2 YFSETQ. Written as DNA, the CDR3 is TGCGCCAGCAGATTGGGACAGTGGAGCTCCTATAATTCACCCCTCCACTTT. Translation gives CASRLGQWSSYNSPLHF.

The CDR3: CASSLDGFSYEQYF. CDR3 coding DNA: TGCGCCAGCAGCTTGGACGGGTTCTCCTACGAGCAGTACTTC. The chain has TRBV5-1 and TRBJ2-7; D is unresolved. V was cut by 0 bases and J by 0 bases, with 7 bases left in between. In germline, CDR1 is SGHRS, CDR2 YFSETQ. The CDR3 length is 14 residues.

The chain recombines TRBV20-1 with TRBJ2-1, with 9 bases matching TRBD2. J was trimmed by 7 bases and V by 3 bases; bases with no gene match: 13. The CDR3 extends over 16 amino acids. Per the germline V gene, CDR1 is DFQATT and CDR2 is SNEGSKA (reference sequence). For the CDR3, the DNA is TGCAGTGCTAGGGTATTGGGCGGGAGGGCCTTGAATGAGCAGTTCTTC. It encodes CSARVLGGRALNEQFF.